The clone carrying this T cell receptor beta chain was detected ten times or more. The sample comes from a study of T cells after yellow fever vaccination. TCRdb reanalysed the 5' RACE reads using MiXCR and keeps one entry per CDR3 protein. The profile shows around 100,000 distinct CDR3 sequences, around 8% of them singletons. The V segment lost 1 base and the J segment 1 base; nucleotides outside the gene matches: 9. The CDR3 loop spans 18 amino acids. Germline lookup yields CDR1 MNHEY and CDR2 SMNVEV (reference sequence). The chain joins TRBV27 to TRBJ2-1, with 8 bases identical to TRBD1. The sequencing here drew on CD8+ T cells sorted from PBMCs, taken 45 days after the yellow fever booster vaccination. The sequence was collected from a man aged 25 to 40 who received the YFV17D yellow fever vaccine. The CDR3: CASSLYYRGDPSYNEQFF. For the CDR3, the DNA is TGTGCCAGCAGTTTATACTACAGGGGGGATCCATCCTACAATGAGCAGTTCTTC.